This T cell receptor (beta chain) was found in a study of neurological immune-mediated disorders. Per germline, CDR1 SGHTA and CDR2 FQGNSA. With V trimmed by 5 bases and J by 1 base, 4 bases remained unmatched. The length of the CDR3 is 14 residues. It was by 5'RACE with 10-nucleotide random UMIs that the cDNA was made. TCRdb re-derived calls from the 5' RACE reads in MiXCR, one entry per CDR3 protein. The sample yields about 79,000 distinct CDR3 sequences, roughly an eighth seen once. General study findings and limits: HTLV-1-associated myelopathy led in TCR clonal expansion, while multiple sclerosis ranked lowest, below healthy controls.

This clonotype was seen ten or more times. The antigen remains undetermined. The sequencing sample was made of PBMCs. The clonotype was recovered from a woman aged 45-59 years in good health. The chain carries TRBV7-2 and TRBJ2-7, with 8 bases matching TRBD1. The CDR3 DNA follows: TGTGCCAGCAGCCCCGGGACAGGATCCTACGAGCAGTACTTC. It codes for CASSPGTGSYEQYF.